Listed here are 19 T cell receptor beta chains from one sample, sequenced in a study of T cells expressing NK-cell markers. TCRdb re-called the 5' RACE reads and gives one entry per CDR3 protein, without DNA. The repertoire table contains 150,000 or so distinct CDR3 sequences. Sequencing was carried out using blood T cells: a sorted CD56 or NKG2C T cell subset, CD4+ or CD8+ T cells, or bulk PBMC T cells (not recorded which). These receptors were collected from a woman between 50 and 59 years old in good health.

This chain connects TRBV7-9 to TRBJ2-2; the TCRdb call, TRBD2, lacks DNA for checking. CDR1 is SEHNR and CDR2 is FQNEAQ in the germline V gene (reference sequence). The CDR3 loop spans 14 amino acids. The CDR3 loop reads CAGPERDFTGELFF.

The CDR3 loop reads CASSPTAGYQETQYF. The V and J genes are TRBV6-1 and TRBJ2-5; the TCRdb call, TRBD2, lacks DNA for checking. Per the germline V gene, CDR1 is MNHNS and CDR2 is SASEGT. The CDR3 has 15 residues.

The V gene is TRBV5-6, the J gene TRBJ2-1. Germline CDR1 SGHDT, CDR2 YYEEEE. The CDR3 loop spans 14 amino acids. The CDR3 region is CASSLGNDWDEQFF.

The J gene is TRBJ1-1, the V gene TRBV20-1. The CDR3 runs to 13 residues. Germline V gene sequence: CDR1 DFQATT, CDR2 SNEGSKA (reference sequence). CDR3 amino acids: CSAREGWEGKAFF.

The chain joins TRBV7-9 to TRBJ1-5; TCRdb lists TRBD1, though no DNA is available to test this call. Germline V lookup: CDR1 SEHNR, CDR2 FQNEAQ (reference sequence). The CDR3 length is 12 residues. The CDR3 reads CASSLMGEAFHF.

The chain is built from TRBV7-9 and TRBJ2-3; TCRdb reports TRBD2, a call that lacks DNA to check it against. This CDR3 spans 16 amino acids. Germline CDR1 SEHNR, CDR2 FQNEAQ (reference sequence). This CDR3 is CASSLEGPSVLDTQYF.

The CDR3 sequence: CASQIWGGGGELFF. The rearrangement uses TRBV6-1 and TRBJ2-2; TCRdb outputs TRBD2, but without DNA this stays unchecked. Germline CDR1 is MNHNS and CDR2 is SASEGT. CDR3 length equals 14 residues.

The J gene is TRBJ2-1, the V gene TRBV9; TCRdb calls TRBD2, which cannot be checked without DNA. The length of the CDR3 is 15 residues. The V gene's germline CDR1 is SGDLS and CDR2 YYNGEE. The CDR3 loop reads CASSVADDYLNEQFF.

The chain employs TRBV6-5 and TRBJ1-1; TCRdb reports TRBD1, a call that lacks DNA to check it against. The V gene's germline CDR1 is MNHEY and CDR2 SVGAGI. The CDR3 spans 17 residues. The chain's CDR3 is CASSYSKTGGVNTEAFF.

The V call is TRBV20-1, the J call TRBJ2-7; TCRdb's D call of TRBD2 is untestable without DNA. CDR3 length: 15 amino acids. Germline CDR1 is DFQATT and CDR2 is SNEGSKA (reference sequence). CDR3 residues: CSARGLAGASYEQYF.

CDR3 region: CASSPYAGGSDYNEQFF. The genes are TRBV4-1 and TRBJ2-1; no DNA is available, so the TRBD2 call from TCRdb remains unchecked. CDR3 length equals 17 residues. Germline CDR1 reads MGHRA; CDR2 reads YSYEKL.

The chain couples TRBV11-2 to TRBJ2-7; TCRdb selects TRBD2, and the lack of DNA leaves this call unchecked. This CDR3 comprises 17 residues. In germline, CDR1 is SGHAT, CDR2 FQNNGV. This CDR3 is CASSLVEAGPPSYEQYF.

The gene calls are TRBV7-9 and TRBJ2-1; TCRdb selects TRBD1, and the lack of DNA leaves this call unchecked. Germline-derived CDR1 and CDR2 are SEHNR and FQNEAQ (reference sequence). The CDR3 length is 14 residues. CDR3: CASSFWGQGSEQFF.

The chain links TRBV19 to TRBJ2-1; TCRdb lists TRBD2, though no DNA is available to test this call. This CDR3 spans 13 amino acids. Germline values: CDR1 LNHDA, CDR2 SQIVND (reference sequence). CDR3: CASSQGPLNEQFF.

The chain joins TRBV12-3 or TRBV12-4 to TRBJ2-1; with no DNA, the TCRdb D assignment of TRBD1 cannot be verified. This CDR3 has 14 amino acids. The CDR3 here is CASHHRGSYNEQFF.

CDR3 residues: CASSSLAGGYNEQFF. The chain links TRBV11-2 to TRBJ2-1; with no DNA, the TCRdb D assignment of TRBD2 cannot be verified. The germline CDR1 and CDR2 sequences are SGHAT and FQNNGV. This CDR3 is 15 amino acids long.

The chain joins TRBV6-5 to TRBJ2-2. The CDR3 is made up of 16 amino acids. The germline gives CDR1 MNHEY, CDR2 SVGAGI. The CDR3 reads CASSYSTALSTGELFF.

This chain uses TRBV29-1 with TRBJ1-2; the TCRdb D gene call, TRBD1, has no DNA to confirm it. The CDR3 is 14 amino acids. Germline CDR1 and CDR2: SQVTM and ANQGSEA. The CDR3 protein is CSADRVSPNYGYTF.

The CDR3 reads CSAREPEGTLHEQFF. The V call is TRBV20-1, the J call TRBJ2-1; the D gene TCRdb calls, TRBD1, cannot be checked with no DNA. Germline CDR1 DFQATT, CDR2 SNEGSKA (reference sequence). This CDR3 has 15 residues.